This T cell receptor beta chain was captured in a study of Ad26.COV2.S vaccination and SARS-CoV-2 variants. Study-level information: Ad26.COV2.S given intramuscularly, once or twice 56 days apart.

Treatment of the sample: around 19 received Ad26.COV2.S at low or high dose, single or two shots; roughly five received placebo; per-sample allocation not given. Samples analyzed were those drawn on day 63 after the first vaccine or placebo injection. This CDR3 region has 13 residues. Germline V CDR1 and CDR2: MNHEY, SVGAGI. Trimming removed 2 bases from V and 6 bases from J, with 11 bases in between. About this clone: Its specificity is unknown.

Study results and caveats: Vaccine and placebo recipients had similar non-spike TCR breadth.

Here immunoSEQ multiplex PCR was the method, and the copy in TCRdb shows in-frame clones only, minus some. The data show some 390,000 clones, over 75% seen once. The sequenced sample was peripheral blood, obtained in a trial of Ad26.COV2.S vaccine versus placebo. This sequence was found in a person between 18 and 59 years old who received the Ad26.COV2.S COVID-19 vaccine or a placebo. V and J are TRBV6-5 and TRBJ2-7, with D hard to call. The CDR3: CASSYQPWGEQYF. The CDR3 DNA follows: TGTGCCAGCAGTTACCAACCCTGGGGCGAGCAGTACTTC.